These 30 T cell receptor beta chains share one sample of origin, sequenced in a study of identical twins. TCRdb used MiXCR to reprocess the 5' RACE reads, holding one entry per CDR3 protein. The sample lists under 900,000 distinct CDR3 sequences, roughly 20% occurring once. The data were also submitted as part of a second study, on T cells expressing NK-cell markers.

Sequencing was done on a sample of PBMCs. The receptor source for this set is a woman under 30 in good health.

This clonotype was observed a handful of times. The rearrangement links TRBV12-3 or TRBV12-4 to TRBJ2-7; 10 bases agree with TRBD2. This CDR3 is built from 14 residues. The ends lost 6 bases at V and 1 base at J; junction bases unmatched: 3. CDR3 loop: CASRSSGGSYEQYF. The CDR3 nucleotides read TGTGCCAGCAGGTCTAGCGGGGGTTCCTACGAGCAGTACTTC.

This clonotype was observed a handful of times. This chain links TRBV6-5 with TRBJ1-3, with D unclear. The ends were cut back, 0 bases at V and 0 bases at J, with 12 bases in the middle. Germline assignment: CDR1 MNHEY and CDR2 SVGAGI. This CDR3 comprises 17 residues. The DNA of the CDR3 is TGTGCCAGCAGTTACTCGAAACTCATGAGCTCTGGAAACACCATATATTTT. Its protein product is CASSYSKLMSSGNTIYF.

In its sample, this clonotype was seen a few times. The chain joins TRBV5-1 to TRBJ1-5, with D possibly being TRBD1 (5 bases). Trimming pared 2 bases from V and 6 bases from J, leaving 12 bases between. The CDR3 consists of 14 residues. Germline CDR1 and CDR2: SGHRS and YFSETQ. The CDR3 loop reads CASSFAAGSQPQHF. CDR3 nucleotide sequence: TGCGCCAGCAGCTTCGCGGCAGGGAGTCAGCCCCAGCATTTT.

The chain employs TRBV20-1 and TRBJ2-1; 11 bases align to TRBD1. The CDR3 runs 15 residues. V lost 0 bases, J lost 6 bases, and 4 bases stayed unmatched. Per the germline V gene, CDR1 is DFQATT and CDR2 is SNEGSKA (reference sequence). CDR3 region: CSARDEGTGGNEQFF. The DNA of the CDR3 is TGCAGTGCTAGAGATGAAGGGACAGGGGGCAATGAGCAGTTCTTC.

This clonotype was observed once. The genes are TRBV11-2 and TRBJ2-7, with TRBD2 as a possible D gene (6 bases). The CDR3 is 15 amino acids. Germline V gives CDR1 SGHAT, CDR2 FQNNGV. With 3 bases removed from V and 4 bases from J, the gap between germline ends came to 16 bases. In nucleotides, the CDR3 is TGTGCCAGCAGCTTCTTCGGGGGACTCAGTTACGAGCAGTACTTC. Protein sequence: CASSFFGGLSYEQYF.

There are a few counts of this clonotype. V and J are TRBV12-3 or TRBV12-4 and TRBJ2-5; TRBD2 agrees at 7 bases. Trimming at V came to 4 bases and at J to 0 bases, leaving 5 bases not matched to a gene. The CDR3 has 15 residues. CDR3 coding DNA: TGTGCCAGCAGTTCAGGACTAGTATACCAAGAGACCCAGTACTTC. Its translation is CASSSGLVYQETQYF.

The chain combines TRBV14 with TRBJ1-1, with D possibly being TRBD1 (5 bases). There are 15 residues in the CDR3. Trimming removed 1 base from V and 3 bases from J, with 12 bases in between. Germline CDR1 reads SGHDN; CDR2 reads FVKESK. The CDR3: CASSQAIGVYTEAFF. The DNA of the CDR3 is TGTGCCAGCAGCCAAGCGATAGGGGTATACACTGAAGCTTTCTTT.

V usage is TRBV5-1 and J usage is TRBJ2-3; D might be TRBD1 or TRBD2, each matching 5 bases. The V gene's germline CDR1 is SGHRS and CDR2 YFSETQ. The CDR3 extends over 15 amino acids. V was cut by 4 bases and J by 2 bases, with 14 bases left in between. The CDR3 protein is CASSVGVRYTDTQYF. Here the CDR3 DNA reads TGCGCCAGCAGCGTGGGGGTGCGGTACACAGATACGCAGTATTTT.

This chain connects TRBV3-1 to TRBJ1-6; no definite D call. This CDR3 has 13 residues. Germline values: CDR1 LGHDT, CDR2 YNNKEL (reference sequence). The V gene lost 1 base and the J gene lost 9 bases, with 7 bases spanning the gap. Here the CDR3 reads CASSQASRSPLHF. Written as DNA, the CDR3 is TGTGCCAGCAGCCAAGCGTCACGTTCACCCCTCCACTTT.

This clonotype has only a few counts. The chain uses TRBV12-3 or TRBV12-4 and TRBJ2-7, with 8 nucleotides matching TRBD2. Trimming cost V 5 bases and J 6 bases; bases outside gene matches: 12. The CDR3 extends over 15 amino acids. CDR3 in DNA: TGTGCCAGCAGTCCGAGCGGGGGAAAAGTAGGCGAGCAGTACTTC. This encodes CASSPSGGKVGEQYF.

The chain couples TRBV5-1 to TRBJ2-7, with 9 bases fitting TRBD1. V was clipped by 4 bases and J by 5 bases; unmatched bases: 10. Germline values: CDR1 SGHRS, CDR2 YFSETQ. The CDR3 consists of 15 residues. The CDR3 spells CASSETPTGGHEQYF. The CDR3 region has the DNA TGCGCCAGCAGCGAAACACCGACAGGGGGTCACGAGCAGTACTTC.

This clonotype was observed once. This chain joins TRBV19 and TRBJ1-5; 7 nucleotides line up with TRBD1. In germline, CDR1 is LNHDA, CDR2 SQIVND (reference sequence). Trimming at V came to 9 bases and at J to 0 bases, leaving 17 bases not matched to a gene. This CDR3 comprises 18 residues. The CDR3 loop is CASRPPGTAEFSNQPQHF. DNA for the CDR3: TGTGCCAGCAGGCCGCCCGGGACAGCCGAATTTAGCAATCAGCCCCAGCATTTT.

The J gene is TRBJ2-1, the V gene TRBV20-1; TRBD2 matches 9 bases. The CDR3 has 15 residues. With 6 bases clipped from V and 7 bases from J, the junction kept 13 bases outside the gene matches. Germline lookup yields CDR1 DFQATT and CDR2 SNEGSKA (reference sequence). This CDR3 reads CSARGRGRDRNEQFF. CDR3 nucleotide sequence: TGCAGTGCGAGGGGCCGCGGGAGGGATCGAAATGAGCAGTTCTTC.

This clonotype occurred a few times. This chain links TRBV5-1 with TRBJ2-3, with TRBD1 as a possible D gene (5 bases). V was cut by 2 bases and J by 6 bases, with 13 bases left in between. The CDR3 length is 14 residues. Germline V gives CDR1 SGHRS, CDR2 YFSETQ. The CDR3 reads CASSFPREGDTQYF. The CDR3 DNA sequence: TGCGCCAGCAGCTTTCCCAGGGAAGGCGATACGCAGTATTTT.

The V call is TRBV3-1, the J call TRBJ1-6; a weak D match, TRBD1 (6 bases). Trimming took 4 bases from V and 5 from J, leaving 12 bases between them. Germline CDR1 reads LGHDT; CDR2 reads YNNKEL (reference sequence). The CDR3 has 15 residues. CDR3 region: CASSRWTANNSPLHF. The CDR3 DNA reads as TGTGCCAGCAGCCGCTGGACAGCCAATAATTCACCCCTCCACTTT.

This rearrangement joins TRBV9 to TRBJ1-6; 7 positions match TRBD1. Germline CDR1 SGDLS, CDR2 YYNGEE. The junction had 5 bases not matched to a gene; V was cut back by 4 bases and J by 13 bases. The length of the CDR3 is 12 residues. The CDR3 DNA follows: TGTGCCAGCAGCCTCCCAGGGGGGCCCCTCCACTTT. Translated: CASSLPGGPLHF. The entire variable domain, with the rest obtained from reference TRBV9 and TRBJ1-6, is as follows: DSGVTQTPKHLITATGQRVTLRCSPRSGDLSVYWYQQSLDQGLQFLIQYYNGEERAKGNILERFSAQQFPDLHSELNLSSLELGDSALYFCASSLPGGPLHFGNGTRLTVT.

DNA of the CDR3: TGCAGTGCCCCAAGCGGACATCTTTACGAGCAGTACTTC. This sequence encodes CSAPSGHLYEQYF. The genes are TRBV20-1 and TRBJ2-7; perhaps D is TRBD1 or TRBD2 (5 bases each). V was shortened by 6 bases and J by 4 bases, with 16 bases between the two germline ends. CDR3 length: 13 residues. Germline CDR1 is DFQATT and CDR2 is SNEGSKA (reference sequence).

This clonotype showed up just a few times. The chain couples TRBV6-1 to TRBJ1-6, with no clear D. Germline CDR1 reads MNHNS; CDR2 reads SASEGT. V dropped 7 bases and J dropped 8 bases, with 18 bases sitting between them. The CDR3 totals 15 residues. The CDR3 DNA follows: TGTGCCAGCACCGTGGTCAGGAACTCTGATTCACCCCTCCACTTT. Translating gives CASTVVRNSDSPLHF.

This chain uses TRBV20-1 with TRBJ2-3, with D possibly being TRBD2 (7 bases). CDR1 and CDR2 (germline): DFQATT, SNEGSKA (reference sequence). The CDR3 is 14 amino acids. V was shortened by 8 bases and J by 0 bases, with 15 bases between the two germline ends. The CDR3 loop reads CSTSRGASTDTQYF. The CDR3, as DNA: TGCAGTACCTCTCGGGGGGCTAGCACAGATACGCAGTATTTT.

The chain uses TRBV10-3 and TRBJ2-7, with TRBD2 as a possible D gene (6 bases). V lost 11 bases, J lost 1 base, and 21 bases lay in between. CDR1 ENHRY and CDR2 SYGVKD come from the germline V gene. This CDR3 comprises 15 residues. The CDR3 nucleotides are TGTGCCTCACGCGGGGCGGCGACTAGATCCTACGAGCAGTACTTC. Its translation is CASRGAATRSYEQYF.

This clonotype showed up just a few times. This sequence joins TRBV4-3 and TRBJ2-3, with TRBD2 matching over 8 bases. The CDR3 is made up of 16 amino acids. The V gene end was trimmed by 1 base and the J gene end by 4 bases; junction bases not matched to a gene: 7. CDR1 is LGHNA and CDR2 is YSLEER in the germline V gene. The CDR3 sequence: CASSQGRAGVADTQYF. In DNA, the CDR3 is TGCGCCAGCAGCCAAGGGAGAGCGGGAGTTGCAGATACGCAGTATTTT.

CDR3 residues: CAWTSDPGELFF. CDR3 nucleotide sequence: TGTGCCTGGACTAGCGATCCCGGGGAGCTGTTTTTT. The chain uses TRBV30 and TRBJ2-2; D is perhaps TRBD2 (6 bases). CDR1 is GTSNPN, CDR2 SVGIG, per germline (reference sequence). The CDR3 sequence is 12 residues long. V was cut by 4 bases and J by 6 bases, with 9 bases left in between.

This chain links TRBV12-3 or TRBV12-4 with TRBJ2-5; 10 positions match TRBD1. CDR3 length: 14 amino acids. J gave up 5 bases and V 4 bases, and 4 bases lay outside the gene matches. The CDR3 DNA follows: TGTGCCAGCAGTTACGGGACAGGGGACGAGACCCAGTACTTC. Protein product: CASSYGTGDETQYF.

The sample holds a few counts of this clonotype. The chain has TRBV12-3 or TRBV12-4 and TRBJ2-5; 8 bases fit TRBD1. The CDR3 is 14 amino acids. After removal of 6 bases from V and 9 bases from J, the junction contained 12 bases not matched to a gene. For the CDR3, the DNA is TGTGCCAGCAGGAAGGGACAGGAACCCAGGGCCCAGTACTTC. This encodes CASRKGQEPRAQYF.

This clonotype appeared a few times. The chain joins TRBV10-3 to TRBJ2-3, with a possible D match to TRBD2 (5 bases). The germline CDR1 and CDR2 sequences are ENHRY and SYGVKD. The CDR3 is 15 amino acids. V was cut by 0 bases and J by 0 bases, with 7 bases left in between. The CDR3 DNA sequence: TGTGCCATCAGTGAGTCGACGGGGAGCACAGATACGCAGTATTTT. Protein sequence: CAISESTGSTDTQYF.

This clonotype was detected only a few times. The chain employs TRBV24-1 and TRBJ2-1, with D unclear. CDR1 KGHDR and CDR2 SFDVKD come from the germline V gene. The V and J ends lost 5 bases and 6 bases respectively, with 7 bases between them. The CDR3 sequence is 12 residues long. The chain's CDR3 is CATSGEANEQFF. The CDR3 nucleotides read TGTGCCACCAGTGGCGAGGCCAATGAGCAGTTCTTC.

The table lists this clonotype with a few counts. The chain is built from TRBV30 and TRBJ2-1; D is unresolved. This CDR3 is built from 15 residues. Germline CDR1 reads GTSNPN; CDR2 reads SVGIG (reference sequence). V lost 2 bases to trimming and J lost 0 bases, with 11 bases between them. The CDR3 DNA sequence: TGTGCCTGGAGTCGGACGCAGAGCTCCTACAATGAGCAGTTCTTC. Protein: CAWSRTQSSYNEQFF. The variable domain in full, with the rest retrieved from reference TRBV30 and TRBJ2-1, is SQTIHQWPATLVQPVGSPLSLECTVEGTSNPNLYWYRQAAGRGLQLLFYSVGIGQISSEVPQNLSASRPQDRQFILSSKKLLLSDSGFYLCAWSRTQSSYNEQFFGPGTRLTVL.

V usage is TRBV9 and J usage is TRBJ2-3, with TRBD2 identical over 7 bases. From germline, CDR1 is SGDLS and CDR2 YYNGEE. Trimming cost V 6 bases and J 1 base; bases outside gene matches: 2. The CDR3 contains 13 residues. As DNA, the CDR3 is TGTGCCAGCAACCGGGAGGGCACAGATACGCAGTATTTT. This translates into CASNREGTDTQYF.

This clonotype was counted a single time. A much larger clone lies a single base off, so this may be a read error. The chain has TRBV6-6 and TRBJ2-5; 7 bases are shared with TRBD1. The junction had 6 bases not matched to a gene; V was cut back by 10 bases and J by 1 base. Germline-derived CDR1 and CDR2 are MNHNY and SVGAGI (reference sequence). The CDR3 is made up of 13 amino acids. Here the CDR3 reads CANHDRVQETQYF. The CDR3 DNA reads as TGTGCCAACCACGACAGGGTCCAAGAGACCCAGTACTTC.

V and J are TRBV18 and TRBJ1-1, with D uncertain. The germline CDR1 and CDR2 sequences are KGHSH and LQKENI. Trimming cost V 1 base and J 8 bases, with 14 bases left between them. The CDR3 is made up of 14 amino acids. CDR3 coding DNA: TGTGCCAGCTCACCACTTCTAGGAGGGTACGAAGCTTTCTTT. Its translation: CASSPLLGGYEAFF. The variable domain in full, with the rest retrieved from reference TRBV18 and TRBJ1-1, is NAGVMQNPRHLVRRRGQEARLRCSPMKGHSHVYWYRQLPEEGLKFMVYLQKENIIDESGMPKERFSAEFPKEGPSILRIQQVVRGDSAAYFCASSPLLGGYEAFFGQGTRLTVV.